These 31 T cell receptor beta chains were sequenced from one sample in a study of T cell changes during pregnancy in multiple sclerosis. Only in-frame clones appear in the TCRdb table, and some are missing; sequencing was by immunoSEQ multiplex PCR. Counted here are tens of thousands of clones, 90% occurring once; the ten biggest clones make up almost 6.5%. The sequencing used peripheral blood, collected in the third trimester of pregnancy. The receptors were sampled from a female donor in good health, enrolled as a control in a pregnancy study.

The chain couples TRBV7-9 to TRBJ1-4, with TRBD1 matching 7 bases. CDR1 and CDR2 (germline): SEHNR, FQNEAQ (reference sequence). V was pared by 1 base and J by 0 bases, with 2 bases of the junction left unmatched. CDR3 size: 16 residues. The CDR3 protein is CASSLGGTATNEKLFF. The CDR3 region has the DNA TGTGCCAGCAGCTTAGGGGGGACAGCAACTAATGAAAAACTGTTTTTT.

The V gene is TRBV6-6, the J gene TRBJ1-2; D might be TRBD1 (6 bases). The germline V and J ends were trimmed by 4 bases and 4 bases, with 10 bases remaining between them. Germline CDR1 MNHNY, CDR2 SVGAGI (reference sequence). This CDR3 spans 13 amino acids. CDR3: CASSSGQFYGYTF. In DNA form, the CDR3 reads TGTGCCAGCAGTTCAGGACAGTTCTATGGCTACACCTTC.

Only one count was recorded for this clone. This chain links TRBV5-4 with TRBJ2-7; 7 bases match TRBD1. The CDR3 runs 14 residues. With 4 bases clipped from V and 2 bases from J, the junction kept 6 bases outside the gene matches. Germline CDR1 reads SGHNT; CDR2 reads YYREEE (reference sequence). The CDR3 coding sequence is TGTGCCAGCAGCCTGGTTGACAGGGCCTACGAGCAGTACTTC. It is translated as CASSLVDRAYEQYF.

The chain has TRBV6-5 and TRBJ2-5, with 7 bases fitting TRBD1. Trimming removed 6 bases from V and 1 base from J; junction bases left unmatched: 5. Germline V gene sequence: CDR1 MNHEY, CDR2 SVGAGI. This CDR3 contains 14 residues. The CDR3 DNA sequence: TGTGCCAGCAGCGCCGGACAGGCCCAAGAGACCCAGTACTTC. Protein product: CASSAGQAQETQYF.

J is TRBJ1-1 and V is TRBV6-1; 9 nucleotides agree with TRBD1. The V and J ends lost 6 bases and 3 bases, in that order; junction bases with no gene match: 5. There are 14 residues in the CDR3. Germline lookup yields CDR1 MNHNS and CDR2 SASEGT. The CDR3 sequence is CASRRDRVDTEAFF. CDR3 nucleotide sequence: TGTGCCAGCAGGAGGGACAGGGTGGACACTGAAGCTTTCTTT.

The sample holds one count of this clone. V and J are TRBV5-1 and TRBJ1-2, with TRBD1 matching 7 bases. Germline V gene data show CDR1 as SGHRS and CDR2 as YFSETQ. The CDR3 is 13 residues long. V was clipped by 4 bases and J by 2 bases; unmatched bases: 2. DNA of the CDR3: TGCGCCAGCAGCCTGGGACAGAACTATGGCTACACCTTC. Translation: CASSLGQNYGYTF.

This rearrangement joins TRBV4-1 to TRBJ1-2; D possibly corresponds to TRBD1 (5 bases). Looked up from germline, CDR1 is MGHRA and CDR2 is YSYEKL. This CDR3 has 13 amino acids. V was shortened by 6 bases and J by 8 bases, with 16 bases between the two germline ends. The DNA for the CDR3 is TGCGCCAGCAGTCAAACAGGCCTGGGGGGCTACACCTTC. Its translation is CASSQTGLGGYTF.

The chain recombines TRBV7-7 with TRBJ2-7; weak D call: TRBD1 (6 bases). Trimming shortened V by 5 bases and J by 3 bases, and 11 bases separated the two germline ends. CDR1 is SSHAT and CDR2 is FNYEAQ in the germline V gene (reference sequence). This CDR3 region has 13 residues. The CDR3 region is CASSRDRSYEQYF. The CDR3 DNA reads as TGTGCCAGCAGCCGTGACAGGAGCTACGAGCAGTACTTC.

The V call is TRBV7-8, the J call TRBJ1-1; D call uncertain. Germline V gene data show CDR1 as SGHVS and CDR2 as FQNEAQ. Between the trimmed V and J ends, which lost 5 bases and 0 bases, there was a span of 10 bases. The length of the CDR3 is 14 residues. The CDR3 is CASSTQQLNTEAFF. The CDR3 DNA follows: TGTGCCAGCAGCACCCAACAGCTGAACACTGAAGCTTTCTTT.

The chain is built from TRBV18 and TRBJ2-1; 9 nucleotides match TRBD2. Germline CDR1 KGHSH, CDR2 LQKENI. The CDR3 extends over 18 amino acids. Trimming cost V 0 bases and J 8 bases; bases outside gene matches: 14. The CDR3 loop reads CASSPPLLPSGTLDEQFF. The CDR3 DNA follows: TGTGCCAGCTCACCACCCTTATTACCTAGCGGGACTCTGGATGAGCAGTTCTTC. The whole variable domain, filled in from reference TRBV18 and TRBJ2-1, reads NAGVMQNPRHLVRRRGQEARLRCSPMKGHSHVYWYRQLPEEGLKFMVYLQKENIIDESGMPKERFSAEFPKEGPSILRIQQVVRGDSAAYFCASSPPLLPSGTLDEQFFGPGTRLTVL.

This clone occurred once. The genes are TRBV11-2 and TRBJ2-1, with 7 bases matching TRBD2. After removal of 6 bases from V and 5 bases from J, the junction contained 7 bases not matched to a gene. The CDR3 is 14 residues long. CDR1 is SGHAT, CDR2 FQNNGV, per germline. CDR3 residues: CASSLTSADNEQFF. The CDR3 bases are TGTGCCAGCAGTCTAACTAGCGCAGACAATGAGCAGTTCTTC.

The chain recombines TRBV11-2 with TRBJ1-1; D gene unclear. Germline lookup yields CDR1 SGHAT and CDR2 FQNNGV. The CDR3 consists of 12 residues. The germline V and J ends were trimmed by 1 base and 5 bases, with 5 bases remaining between them. CDR3 nucleotide sequence: TGTGCCAGCAGCTTAGTTGAGACTGAAGCTTTCTTT. Translating gives CASSLVETEAFF.

The chain is built from TRBV18 and TRBJ1-1; no firm D call. This CDR3 has 13 residues. V lost 2 bases and J 6 bases, leaving 10 bases between the germline ends. Germline CDR1 reads KGHSH; CDR2 reads LQKENI. The CDR3 here is CASSPMQASEAFF. Here the CDR3 DNA reads TGTGCCAGCTCACCAATGCAGGCATCTGAAGCTTTCTTT.

The chain couples TRBV5-1 to TRBJ1-1, with D possibly being TRBD1 (6 bases). The CDR3 loop spans 14 amino acids. The ends were cut back, 4 bases at V and 5 bases at J, with 15 bases in the middle. The germline V gene has CDR1 SGHRS and CDR2 YFSETQ. The DNA of the CDR3 is TGCGCCAGCAGCGTCACAGGGTTAACGACTGAAGCTTTCTTT. Protein sequence: CASSVTGLTTEAFF.

This clone was counted a few times. The chain joins TRBV6-4 to TRBJ2-1; 9 nucleotides agree with TRBD2. Looked up from germline, CDR1 is MRHNA and CDR2 is SNTAGT. The CDR3 contains 15 residues. J lost 7 bases, V lost 8 bases, and 12 bases had no gene match. The CDR3 DNA reads TGTGCCAGCGCCGAAGGTAGCGGGGGAGGTAATGAGCAGTTCTTC. Residues: CASAEGSGGGNEQFF.

This chain links TRBV15 with TRBJ2-7; 7 bases align to TRBD1. The CDR3 has 14 residues. V was pared by 4 bases and J by 3 bases, with 6 bases of the junction left unmatched. CDR1 is LNHNV and CDR2 is YYDKDF in the germline V gene (reference sequence). The CDR3 region has the DNA TGTGCCACCAGCAAAGGTCAGGGGGTCTACGAGCAGTACTTC. Protein sequence: CATSKGQGVYEQYF.

The V call is TRBV30, the J call TRBJ2-4, with TRBD1 as a possible D gene (5 bases). V lost 1 base, J lost 0 bases, and 22 bases lay in between. The CDR3 has 19 amino acids. Looked up from germline, CDR1 is GTSNPN and CDR2 is SVGIG (reference sequence). The CDR3 nucleotides are TGTGCCTGGAGTGCACACGAAGTAACAGGCTTATTAGCCAAAAACATTCAGTACTTC. Translated, it gives CAWSAHEVTGLLAKNIQYF.

The gene calls are TRBV2 and TRBJ2-3; 9 positions agree with TRBD2. The CDR3 spans 16 residues. With 7 bases clipped from V and 0 bases from J, the junction kept 8 bases outside the gene matches. Germline loops: CDR1 SNHLY, CDR2 FYNNEI. CDR3 nucleotide sequence: TGTGCCAGCAAATACCTAGCGGGGACTAGCACAGATACGCAGTATTTT. This encodes CASKYLAGTSTDTQYF.

The J gene is TRBJ1-1, the V gene TRBV6-1; 9 bases are shared with TRBD1. The V segment lost 4 bases and the J segment 5 bases; nucleotides outside the gene matches: 5. The CDR3 length is 14 residues. Germline V lookup: CDR1 MNHNS, CDR2 SASEGT. The CDR3 spells CASSGTGVRTEAFF. In DNA form, the CDR3 reads TGTGCCAGCAGTGGGACAGGGGTAAGGACTGAAGCTTTCTTT.

The chain combines TRBV7-7 with TRBJ2-7; no clear D. The germline V gene has CDR1 SSHAT and CDR2 FNYEAQ (reference sequence). The V end was cut by 2 bases, the J end by 3 bases, with 11 bases between. The CDR3 sequence is 14 residues long. The CDR3 protein is CASSLTDNGYEQYF. The CDR3 DNA sequence: TGTGCCAGCAGCTTAACAGACAACGGCTACGAGCAGTACTTC.

This rearrangement joins TRBV7-2 to TRBJ2-1, with 9 positions matching TRBD2. The V segment lost 2 bases and the J segment 7 bases; nucleotides outside the gene matches: 9. Per the germline V gene, CDR1 is SGHTA and CDR2 is FQGNSA. The CDR3 is 16 residues long. CDR3 sequence reads: CASSLIGLAGKNEQFF. The CDR3 DNA reads as TGTGCCAGCAGCTTAATCGGGCTAGCGGGAAAAAATGAGCAGTTCTTC.

This clone was observed once. The chain recombines TRBV19 with TRBJ1-1, with 8 nucleotides matching TRBD1. The CDR3 totals 11 residues. The V and J ends lost 4 bases and 9 bases, in that order; junction bases with no gene match: 1. Germline values: CDR1 LNHDA, CDR2 SQIVND (reference sequence). DNA for the CDR3: TGTGCCAGTAGTAGGACAGGGCAAGCTTTCTTT. Amino acids: CASSRTGQAFF.

The chain joins TRBV18 to TRBJ2-3; D possibly corresponds to TRBD2 (6 bases). V gave up 6 bases and J gave up 0 bases, with 10 bases separating them. Germline-derived CDR1 and CDR2 are KGHSH and LQKENI. The CDR3 consists of 14 residues. The CDR3 sequence: CASSREISTDTQYF. DNA of the CDR3: TGTGCCAGCTCCCGGGAGATAAGCACAGATACGCAGTATTTT. Full variable domain (outside the CDR3, taken from reference TRBV18 and TRBJ2-3): NAGVMQNPRHLVRRRGQEARLRCSPMKGHSHVYWYRQLPEEGLKFMVYLQKENIIDESGMPKERFSAEFPKEGPSILRIQQVVRGDSAAYFCASSREISTDTQYFGPGTRLTVL.

The chain has TRBV11-3 and TRBJ2-7; TRBD1 matches 9 bases. Germline V gives CDR1 SGHNT, CDR2 YENEEA. The CDR3 consists of 14 residues. Losses at the gene ends were 5 bases for V and 5 bases for J; bases not matched to a gene: 7. The CDR3 spells CASSHRDRVHEQYF. The CDR3 coding sequence is TGTGCCAGCAGCCACCGGGACAGGGTCCACGAGCAGTACTTC.

The rearrangement joins TRBV6-1 to TRBJ2-1, with TRBD2 matching over 12 bases. Looked up from germline, CDR1 is MNHNS and CDR2 is SASEGT. With V trimmed by 4 bases and J by 2 bases, 3 bases remained unmatched. The CDR3 runs to 16 residues. This CDR3 is CASSAASGGAYNEQFF. Here the CDR3 DNA reads TGTGCCAGCAGTGCGGCTAGCGGGGGGGCCTACAATGAGCAGTTCTTC.

V usage is TRBV19 and J usage is TRBJ2-3, with 7 bases lining up with TRBD1. In germline, CDR1 is LNHDA, CDR2 SQIVND (reference sequence). This CDR3 comprises 16 residues. The J segment lost 0 bases and the V segment lost 4 bases, leaving 7 bases of the junction unmatched. The CDR3 sequence: CASSSWTGYSTDTQYF. In DNA, the CDR3 is TGTGCCAGTAGTAGCTGGACAGGCTATAGCACAGATACGCAGTATTTT. Together with reference TRBV19 and TRBJ2-3, the CDR3 gives the full variable domain: DGGITQSPKYLFRKEGQNVTLSCEQNLNHDAMYWYRQDPGQGLRLIYYSQIVNDFQKGDIAEGYSVSREKKESFPLTVTSAQKNPTAFYLCASSSWTGYSTDTQYFGPGTRLTVL.

The V gene is TRBV23-1, the J gene TRBJ1-1; no clear D. TRBV23-1 carries the ORF label, with uncertain function. The CDR3 is 15 residues long. V was pared by 0 bases and J by 1 base, with 9 bases between. CDR3 sequence: CASSQSETRNTEAFF. CDR3 nucleotide sequence: TGCGCCAGCAGTCAATCGGAGACTAGGAACACTGAAGCTTTCTTT.

The chain employs TRBV5-1 and TRBJ2-4; 8 bases agree with TRBD1. Per germline, CDR1 SGHRS and CDR2 YFSETQ. V shed 4 bases, J shed 8 bases, and the junction held 8 bases outside the gene matches. This CDR3 has 14 residues. CDR3 DNA sequence: TGCGCCAGCAGCAAGGGACAGGCCAATGACATTCAGTACTTC. Its translation: CASSKGQANDIQYF.

The chain links TRBV10-2 to TRBJ1-1, with a tentative D call TRBD1 (5 bases). Trimming left V 3 bases short and J 5 bases short, with 10 bases between. Germline values: CDR1 WSHSY, CDR2 SAAADI. The CDR3 runs 13 residues. The CDR3 protein is CASSEGAQTEAFF. In DNA form, the CDR3 reads TGCGCCAGCAGTGAAGGGGCCCAAACTGAAGCTTTCTTT.

CDR3 bases: TGTGCCAGCAGCTTAGTGACAGGGGATCAGCCCCAGCATTTT. This gives the protein CASSLVTGDQPQHF. This chain uses TRBV7-2 with TRBJ1-5, with 8 bases that match TRBD1. The CDR3 length is 14 residues. CDR1 and CDR2 (germline): SGHTA, FQGNSA. Germline trimming cut 1 base from V and 5 bases from J; bases unmatched to any gene: 1.

V and J are TRBV11-2 and TRBJ1-1; possible D gene TRBD1, 6 bases. Germline CDR1 and CDR2: SGHAT and FQNNGV. CDR3 length: 15 residues. Between the trimmed V and J ends, which lost 4 bases and 6 bases, there was a span of 18 bases. CDR3 sequence (DNA): TGTGCCAGCAGCTCTACGGTGACAGGCCCGGCTGAAGCTTTCTTT. It translates to CASSSTVTGPAEAFF.